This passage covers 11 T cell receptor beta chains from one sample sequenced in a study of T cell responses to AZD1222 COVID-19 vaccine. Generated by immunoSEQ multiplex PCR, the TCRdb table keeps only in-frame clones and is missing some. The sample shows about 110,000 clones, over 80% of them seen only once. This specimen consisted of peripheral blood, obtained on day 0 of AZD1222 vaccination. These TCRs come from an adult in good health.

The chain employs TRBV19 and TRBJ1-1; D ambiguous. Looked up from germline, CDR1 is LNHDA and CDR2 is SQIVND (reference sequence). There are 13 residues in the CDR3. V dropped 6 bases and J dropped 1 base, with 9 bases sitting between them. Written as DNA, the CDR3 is TGTGCCAGTAGACCCGGACCGAACACTGAAGCTTTCTTT. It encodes CASRPGPNTEAFF.

In nucleotides, the CDR3 is TGTGCCAGCAGCCATGAGGGGAACACTGAAGCTTTCTTT. It translates to CASSHEGNTEAFF. V usage is TRBV6-5 and J usage is TRBJ1-1; no reliable D call. The ends were cut back, 6 bases at V and 1 base at J, with 9 bases in the middle. CDR1 and CDR2 from the germline V gene are MNHEY and SVGAGI. This CDR3 region has 13 residues.

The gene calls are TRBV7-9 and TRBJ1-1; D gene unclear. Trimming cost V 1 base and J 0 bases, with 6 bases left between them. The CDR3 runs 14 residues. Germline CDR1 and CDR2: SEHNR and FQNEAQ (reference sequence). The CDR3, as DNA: TGTGCCAGCAGCTTAGGGACGGTGAACACTGAAGCTTTCTTT. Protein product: CASSLGTVNTEAFF. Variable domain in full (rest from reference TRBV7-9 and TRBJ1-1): DTGVSQNPRHKITKRGQNVTFRCDPISEHNRLYWYRQTLGQGPEFLTYFQNEAQLEKSRLLSDRFSAERPKGSFSTLEIQRTEQGDSAMYLCASSLGTVNTEAFFGQGTRLTVV.

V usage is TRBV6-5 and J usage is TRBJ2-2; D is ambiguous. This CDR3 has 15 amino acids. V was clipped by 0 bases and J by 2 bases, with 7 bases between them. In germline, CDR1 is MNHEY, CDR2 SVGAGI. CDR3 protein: CASSYSGSNTGELFF. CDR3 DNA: TGTGCCAGCAGTTACTCGGGTAGTAACACCGGGGAGCTGTTTTTT.

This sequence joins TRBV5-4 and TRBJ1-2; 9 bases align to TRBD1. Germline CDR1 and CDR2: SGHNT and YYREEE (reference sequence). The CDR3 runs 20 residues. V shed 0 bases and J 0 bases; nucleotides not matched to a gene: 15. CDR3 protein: CASSLVGRRTGALANYGYTF. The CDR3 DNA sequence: TGTGCCAGCAGCTTGGTGGGTCGGAGGACAGGGGCCTTAGCTAACTATGGCTACACCTTC.

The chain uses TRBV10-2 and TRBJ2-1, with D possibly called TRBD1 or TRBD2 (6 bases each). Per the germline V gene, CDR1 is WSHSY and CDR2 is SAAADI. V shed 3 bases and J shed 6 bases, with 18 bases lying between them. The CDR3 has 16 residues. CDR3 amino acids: CASSDGRGRDVNEQFF. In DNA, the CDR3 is TGCGCCAGCAGTGATGGTCGGGGGCGCGACGTCAATGAGCAGTTCTTC.

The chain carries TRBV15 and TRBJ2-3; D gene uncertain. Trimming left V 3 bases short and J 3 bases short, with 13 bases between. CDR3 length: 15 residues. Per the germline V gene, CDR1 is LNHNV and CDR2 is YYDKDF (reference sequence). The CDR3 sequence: CATSRTGGGTDTQYF. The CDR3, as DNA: TGTGCCACCAGCAGGACCGGCGGTGGAACAGATACGCAGTATTTT.

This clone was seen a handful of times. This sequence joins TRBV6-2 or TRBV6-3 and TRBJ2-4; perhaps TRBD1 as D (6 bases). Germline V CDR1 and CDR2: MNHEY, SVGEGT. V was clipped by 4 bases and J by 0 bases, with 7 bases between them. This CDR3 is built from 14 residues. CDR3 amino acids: CASSWGQAKNIQYF. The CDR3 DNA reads TGTGCCAGCAGTTGGGGGCAAGCCAAAAACATTCAGTACTTC.

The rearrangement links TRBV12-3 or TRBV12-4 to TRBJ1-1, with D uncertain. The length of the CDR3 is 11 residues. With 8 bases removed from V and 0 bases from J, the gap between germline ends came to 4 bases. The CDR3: CASVLNTEAFF. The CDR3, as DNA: TGTGCCAGCGTCCTGAACACTGAAGCTTTCTTT.

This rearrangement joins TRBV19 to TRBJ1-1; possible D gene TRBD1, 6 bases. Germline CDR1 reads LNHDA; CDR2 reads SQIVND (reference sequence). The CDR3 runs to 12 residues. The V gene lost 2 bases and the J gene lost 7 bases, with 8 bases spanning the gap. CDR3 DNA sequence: TGTGCCAGTAGTATACTGACAGGTGAAGCTTTCTTT. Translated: CASSILTGEAFF.

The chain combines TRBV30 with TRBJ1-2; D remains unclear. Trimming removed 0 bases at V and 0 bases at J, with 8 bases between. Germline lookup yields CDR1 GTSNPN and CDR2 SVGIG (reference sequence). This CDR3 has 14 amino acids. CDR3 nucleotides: TGTGCCTGGAGTGTGGGGAGTGCTAACTATGGCTACACCTTC. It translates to CAWSVGSANYGYTF.